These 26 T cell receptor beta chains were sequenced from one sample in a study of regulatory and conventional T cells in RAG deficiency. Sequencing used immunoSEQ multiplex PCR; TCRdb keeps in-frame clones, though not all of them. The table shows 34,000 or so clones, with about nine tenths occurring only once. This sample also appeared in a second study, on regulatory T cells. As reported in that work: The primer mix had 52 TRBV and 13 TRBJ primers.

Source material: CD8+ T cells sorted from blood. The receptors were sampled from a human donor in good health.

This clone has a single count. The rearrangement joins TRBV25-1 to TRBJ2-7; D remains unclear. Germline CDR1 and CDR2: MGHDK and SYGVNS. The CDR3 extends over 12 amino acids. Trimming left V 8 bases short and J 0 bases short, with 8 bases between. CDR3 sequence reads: CASGGLSYEQYF. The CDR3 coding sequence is TGTGCCAGCGGTGGGCTCTCCTACGAGCAGTACTTC.

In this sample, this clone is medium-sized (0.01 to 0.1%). The CDR3 sequence: CSVDDGVGGYTF. In DNA form, the CDR3 reads TGCAGCGTTGATGATGGGGTTGGCGGCTACACCTTC. The gene calls are TRBV29-1 and TRBJ1-2; D is undetermined. From germline, CDR1 is SQVTM and CDR2 ANQGSEA. The CDR3 loop spans 12 amino acids. V dropped 3 bases and J dropped 8 bases, with 13 bases sitting between them.

CDR3 region: CASSSAGNRGKNIQYF. As DNA, the CDR3 is TGTGCCAGCAGTTCAGCCGGAAACAGGGGTAAAAACATTCAGTACTTC. The rearrangement uses TRBV28 and TRBJ2-4; TRBD1 matches at 7 bases. The CDR3 consists of 16 residues. Germline loops: CDR1 MDHEN, CDR2 SYDVKM. With V trimmed by 4 bases and J by 4 bases, 10 bases remained unmatched.

Here the CDR3 reads CASSYSRDFRYEQYF. The CDR3 DNA reads as TGTGCCAGCAGTTACTCGAGAGATTTCCGCTACGAGCAGTACTTC. The gene calls are TRBV6-5 and TRBJ2-7, with D unresolved. The V gene lost 0 bases and the J gene lost 3 bases, with 12 bases spanning the gap. CDR3 length: 15 residues. CDR1 and CDR2 (germline): MNHEY, SVGAGI.

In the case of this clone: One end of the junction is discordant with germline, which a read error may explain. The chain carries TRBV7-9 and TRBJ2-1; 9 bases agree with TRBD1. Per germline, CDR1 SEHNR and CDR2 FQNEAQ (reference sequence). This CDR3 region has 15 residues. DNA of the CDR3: TGTGCCAGCAGCCCTCTGGGACAGGGATCGGATGAGCAGCTCTTC. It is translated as CASSPLGQGSDEQLF.

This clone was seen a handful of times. The CDR3 nucleotides are TGTGCCACCAGCAGAGAGAGCTCTGGGGCCAACGTCCTGACTTTC. Amino acids: CATSRESSGANVLTF. This chain uses TRBV15 with TRBJ2-6; D unresolved. The CDR3 sequence is 15 residues long. The germline V gene encodes CDR1 LNHNV and CDR2 YYDKDF (reference sequence). V was shortened by 0 bases and J by 0 bases, with 3 bases between the two germline ends.

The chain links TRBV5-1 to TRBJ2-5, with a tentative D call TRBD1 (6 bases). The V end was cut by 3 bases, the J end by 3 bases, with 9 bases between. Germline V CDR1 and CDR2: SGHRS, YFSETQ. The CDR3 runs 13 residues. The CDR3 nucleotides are TGCGCCAGCAGCTGGACAGTAGAAGAGACCCAGTACTTC. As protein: CASSWTVEETQYF.

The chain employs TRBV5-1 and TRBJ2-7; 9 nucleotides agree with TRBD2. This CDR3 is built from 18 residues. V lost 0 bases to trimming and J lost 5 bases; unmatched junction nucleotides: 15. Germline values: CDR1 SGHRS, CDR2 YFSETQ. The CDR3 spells CASSLARLVVAGVDEQYF. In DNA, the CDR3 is TGCGCCAGCAGCTTGGCTCGTCTCGTGGTAGCGGGGGTAGACGAGCAGTACTTC.

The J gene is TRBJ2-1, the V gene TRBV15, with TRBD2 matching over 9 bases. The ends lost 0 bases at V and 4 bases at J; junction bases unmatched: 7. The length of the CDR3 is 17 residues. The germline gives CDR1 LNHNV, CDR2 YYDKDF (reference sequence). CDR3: CATSRDSAGGQYNEQFF. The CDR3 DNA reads TGTGCCACCAGCAGAGATTCGGCGGGAGGGCAATACAATGAGCAGTTCTTC.

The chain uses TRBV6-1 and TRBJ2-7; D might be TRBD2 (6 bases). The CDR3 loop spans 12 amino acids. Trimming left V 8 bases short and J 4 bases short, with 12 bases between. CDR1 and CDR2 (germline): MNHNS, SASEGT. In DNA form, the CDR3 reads TGTGCCAGCGTTTCGGGAGTTTACGAGCAGTACTTC. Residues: CASVSGVYEQYF.

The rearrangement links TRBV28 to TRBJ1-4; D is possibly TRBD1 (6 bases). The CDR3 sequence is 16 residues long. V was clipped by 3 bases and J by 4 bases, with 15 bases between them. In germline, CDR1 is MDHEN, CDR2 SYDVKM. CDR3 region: CASSLRGAGVNEKLFF. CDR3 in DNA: TGTGCCAGCAGTTTGCGGGGGGCCGGGGTTAATGAAAAACTGTTTTTT.

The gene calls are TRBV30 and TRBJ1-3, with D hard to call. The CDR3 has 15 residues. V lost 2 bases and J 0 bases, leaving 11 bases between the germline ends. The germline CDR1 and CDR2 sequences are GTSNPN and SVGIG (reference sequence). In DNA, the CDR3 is TGTGCCTGGAGTTATACGGGGTTCTCTGGAAACACCATATATTTT. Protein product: CAWSYTGFSGNTIYF.

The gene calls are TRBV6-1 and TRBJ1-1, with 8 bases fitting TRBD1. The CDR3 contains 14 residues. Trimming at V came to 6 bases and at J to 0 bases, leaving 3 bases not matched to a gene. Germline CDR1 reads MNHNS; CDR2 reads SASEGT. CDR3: CASSGQGMNTEAFF. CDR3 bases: TGTGCCAGCAGCGGACAGGGAATGAACACTGAAGCTTTCTTT.

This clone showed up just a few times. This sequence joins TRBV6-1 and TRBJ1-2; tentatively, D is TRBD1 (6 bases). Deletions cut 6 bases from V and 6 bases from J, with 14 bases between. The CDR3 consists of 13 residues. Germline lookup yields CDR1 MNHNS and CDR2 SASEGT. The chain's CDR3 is CASSPRTDHGYTF. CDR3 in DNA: TGTGCCAGCAGCCCCCGGACAGACCATGGCTACACCTTC.

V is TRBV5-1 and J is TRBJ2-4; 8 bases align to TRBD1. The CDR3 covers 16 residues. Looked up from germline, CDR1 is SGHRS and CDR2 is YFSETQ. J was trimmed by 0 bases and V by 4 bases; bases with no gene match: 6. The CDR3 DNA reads TGCGCCAGCAGCCCGAGACAGGGGCTAGCCAAAAACATTCAGTACTTC. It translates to CASSPRQGLAKNIQYF.

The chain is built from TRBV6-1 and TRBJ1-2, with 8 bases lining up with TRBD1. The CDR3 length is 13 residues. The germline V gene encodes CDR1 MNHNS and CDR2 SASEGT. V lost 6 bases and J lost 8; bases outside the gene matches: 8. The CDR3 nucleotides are TGTGCCAGCAGACCGGGACAGGCGAGGGGCTACACCTTC. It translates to CASRPGQARGYTF.

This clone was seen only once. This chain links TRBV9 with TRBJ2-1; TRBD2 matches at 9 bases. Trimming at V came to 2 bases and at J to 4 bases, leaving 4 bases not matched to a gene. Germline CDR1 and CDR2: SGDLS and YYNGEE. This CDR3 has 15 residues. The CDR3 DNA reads TGTGCCAGCAGCGTTAGCGGGGGCACTTACAATGAGCAGTTCTTC. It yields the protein CASSVSGGTYNEQFF. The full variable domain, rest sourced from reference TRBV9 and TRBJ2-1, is DSGVTQTPKHLITATGQRVTLRCSPRSGDLSVYWYQQSLDQGLQFLIQYYNGEERAKGNILERFSAQQFPDLHSELNLSSLELGDSALYFCASSVSGGTYNEQFFGPGTRLTVL.

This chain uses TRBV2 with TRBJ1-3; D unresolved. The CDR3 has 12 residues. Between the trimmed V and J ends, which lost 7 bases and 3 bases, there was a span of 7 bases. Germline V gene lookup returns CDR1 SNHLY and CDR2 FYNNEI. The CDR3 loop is CASTRSGNTIYF. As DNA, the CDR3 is TGTGCCAGCACAAGGAGTGGAAACACCATATATTTT.

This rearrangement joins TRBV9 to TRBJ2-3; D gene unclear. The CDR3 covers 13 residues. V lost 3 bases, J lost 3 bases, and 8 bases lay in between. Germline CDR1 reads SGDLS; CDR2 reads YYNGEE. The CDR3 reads CASSEIGTDTQYF. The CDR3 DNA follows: TGTGCCAGCAGCGAGATAGGAACAGATACGCAGTATTTT. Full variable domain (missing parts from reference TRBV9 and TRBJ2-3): DSGVTQTPKHLITATGQRVTLRCSPRSGDLSVYWYQQSLDQGLQFLIQYYNGEERAKGNILERFSAQQFPDLHSELNLSSLELGDSALYFCASSEIGTDTQYFGPGTRLTVL.

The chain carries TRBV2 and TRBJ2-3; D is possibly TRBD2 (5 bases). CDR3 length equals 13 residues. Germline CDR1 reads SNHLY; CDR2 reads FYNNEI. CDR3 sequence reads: CATTPGGTDTQYF. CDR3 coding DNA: TGTGCGACCACCCCCGGAGGTACTGATACGCAGTATTTT.

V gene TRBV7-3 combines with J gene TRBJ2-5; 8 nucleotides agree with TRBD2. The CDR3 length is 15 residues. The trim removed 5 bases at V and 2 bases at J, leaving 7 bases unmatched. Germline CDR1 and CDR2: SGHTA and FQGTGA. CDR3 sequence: CASSLSGGLQETQYF. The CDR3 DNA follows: TGTGCCAGCAGCCTGAGCGGGGGACTACAAGAGACCCAGTACTTC.

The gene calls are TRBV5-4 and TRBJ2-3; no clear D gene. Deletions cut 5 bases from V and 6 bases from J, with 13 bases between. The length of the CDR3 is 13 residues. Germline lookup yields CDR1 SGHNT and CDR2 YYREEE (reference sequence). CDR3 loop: CASSRPFPDTQYF. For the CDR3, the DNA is TGTGCCAGCAGTCGGCCCTTCCCGGATACGCAGTATTTT.

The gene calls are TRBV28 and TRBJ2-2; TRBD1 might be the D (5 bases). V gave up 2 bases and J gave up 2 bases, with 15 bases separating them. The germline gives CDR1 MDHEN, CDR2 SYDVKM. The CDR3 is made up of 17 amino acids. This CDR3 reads CASSLPGLLPNTGELFF. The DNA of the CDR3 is TGTGCCAGCAGTTTACCAGGGCTCCTTCCTAACACCGGGGAGCTGTTTTTT.

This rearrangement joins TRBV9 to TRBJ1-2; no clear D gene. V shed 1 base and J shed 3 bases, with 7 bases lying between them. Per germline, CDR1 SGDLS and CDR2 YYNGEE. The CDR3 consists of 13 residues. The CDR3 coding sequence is TGTGCCAGCAGCGTAACCGGGGACTATGGCTACACCTTC. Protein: CASSVTGDYGYTF.

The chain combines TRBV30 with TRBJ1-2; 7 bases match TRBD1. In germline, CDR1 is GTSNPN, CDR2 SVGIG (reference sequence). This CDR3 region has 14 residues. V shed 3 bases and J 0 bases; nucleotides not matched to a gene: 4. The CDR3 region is CAWRGTATNYGYTF. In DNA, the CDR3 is TGTGCCTGGAGAGGGACAGCGACTAACTATGGCTACACCTTC.

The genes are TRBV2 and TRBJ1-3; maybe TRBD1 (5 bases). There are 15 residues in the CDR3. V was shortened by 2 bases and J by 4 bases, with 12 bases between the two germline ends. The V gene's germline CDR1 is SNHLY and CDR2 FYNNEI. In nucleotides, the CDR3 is TGTGCCAGCAGTGAAACTCCCCGACAGGGAAACACCATATATTTT. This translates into CASSETPRQGNTIYF.